The 7 T cell receptor beta chains presented below share a single source sample, sequenced in a study of metastatic and nonmetastatic thyroid tumors. TCRdb ran MiXCR on the PCR reads. The sample carries over 30,000 clones, around 33% recorded once. Thyroid surgery was performed in patients who had received no treatment beforehand. The sequenced material came from tumor tissue. Source of these receptors: a female donor with papillary thyroid cancer or a benign thyroid nodule (not recorded which). Some clones in this sample may be carry-over from other donors' samples.

This chain links TRBV6-1 with TRBJ1-2, with D uncertain. Germline V lookup: CDR1 MNHNS, CDR2 SASEGT. Trimming took off 2 bases at V and 7 bases at J, with 14 bases between the two ends. The CDR3 totals 14 residues. In DNA, the CDR3 is TGTGCCAGCAGTGAAAGGTGGCAGGAGGCTGGCTACACCTTC. Its translation: CASSERWQEAGYTF.

The chain carries TRBV3-1 and TRBJ2-5, with D unclear. Germline V gene data show CDR1 as LGHDT and CDR2 as YNNKEL (reference sequence). Trimming stripped 1 base from V and 4 bases from J, with 7 bases between. The CDR3 length is 13 residues. The CDR3 coding sequence is TGTGCCAGCAGCCAAGGGGCCGCAGAGACCCAGTACTTC. As protein: CASSQGAAETQYF.

Regarding this clone: The sample holds other DNA sequences that translate to the same CDR3. This chain links TRBV24-1 with TRBJ2-3; possibly TRBD1 or TRBD2 for D (6 bases each). The CDR3 covers 15 residues. Trimming took 3 bases from V and 5 from J, leaving 14 bases between them. The germline gives CDR1 KGHDR, CDR2 SFDVKD. Here the CDR3 reads CATSDGRGGRDTQYF. DNA for the CDR3: TGTGCCACCAGTGATGGGCGAGGGGGGCGAGATACGCAGTATTTT.

This clone came up a few times. J is TRBJ2-2 and V is TRBV6-4, with 9 bases that match TRBD2. Germline values: CDR1 MRHNA, CDR2 SNTAGT. The CDR3 has 15 amino acids. With V trimmed by 4 bases and J by 6 bases, 6 bases remained unmatched. The CDR3 DNA follows: TGTGCCAGCAGTGTGGGTAGCGGGAGCGCCGGGGAGCTGTTTTTT. Encoded protein: CASSVGSGSAGELFF.

This clone appeared many times. The genes are TRBV20-1 and TRBJ1-2, with 8 bases that match TRBD1. The junction had 13 bases not matched to a gene; V was cut back by 6 bases and J by 4 bases. Germline V gene sequence: CDR1 DFQATT, CDR2 SNEGSKA (reference sequence). This CDR3 region has 15 residues. Here the CDR3 reads CSATPGQEVIYGYTF. As DNA, the CDR3 is TGCAGTGCAACCCCGGGACAGGAAGTTATCTATGGCTACACCTTC.

The chain has TRBV7-3 and TRBJ2-1; 7 nucleotides agree with TRBD2. Germline V gene data show CDR1 as SGHTA and CDR2 as FQGTGA. Trimming took 8 bases from V and 4 from J; bases not matched to a gene: 8. The CDR3 is 14 amino acids. CDR3 amino acids: CASSDGRNYNEQFF. CDR3 nucleotide sequence: TGTGCCAGCTCTGACGGGAGGAATTACAATGAGCAGTTCTTC.

V usage is TRBV11-2 and J usage is TRBJ2-1; D call uncertain. Germline CDR1 is SGHAT and CDR2 is FQNNGV. V was shortened by 7 bases and J by 7 bases, with 20 bases between the two germline ends. The CDR3 length is 15 residues. The CDR3 bases are TGTGCCAGCACCAAGCAGTCATTTCTGGGGAATGAGCAGTTCTTC. This sequence encodes CASTKQSFLGNEQFF.